A selection of T cell receptor beta chains follows, all from one sample in a study of cytomegalovirus exposure and HLA in healthy donors. Data came from immunoSEQ multiplex PCR; TCRdb stores just in-frame clones and leaves some out. The sample comprises about 110,000 clones, around 89% of which are singletons, and about 1.8% rests with the top ten. Sequencing used PBMCs. All receptors come from a woman aged 18-30 years in good health and CMV-seropositive. The CDR3 runs from the conserved cysteine through the conserved F or W. The order of the fields is V gene, CDR3 protein.

>TRBV27
CASSITGETEAFF
>TRBV25-1
CASTQTDTEAFF
>TRBV7-6
CASSSNGQGRETQYF
>TRBV6-1
CASSTGNQPQHF
>TRBV6-1
CASSEAGWGLSYEQYF
>TRBV13
CASSSPRGSSYNEQFF
>TRBV7-2
CASSLGQGSSYNEQFF
>TRBV29-1
CSVGQITEAFF
>TRBV27
CASSSGPTYNEQFF
>TRBV28
CASSHRDSLDGYTF
>TRBV6-5
CASSLGHKGNYGYTF
>TRBV9
CASSGALGGRGGIQYF
>TRBV6-5
CASSITGAAGELFF
>TRBV29-1
CSVEAQEGQPQHF
>TRBV9
CASSSEGGHTGELFF
>TRBV7-9
CASSSPFGSSYEQYF
>TRBV10-2
CASSETSGVYNEQFF
>TRBV7-6
CASSLGGGRHVNTEAFF
>TRBV27
CASSSEGYNEQFF
>TRBV7-9
CASEADRGNTEAFF
>TRBV9
CASSPGAYNQPQHF
>TRBV7-9
CASSSGSGNTIYF
>TRBV18
CASSRSDAELANYGYTF
>TRBV2
CASSETGSSTDTQYF
>TRBV29-1
CSVDGGQGRGWTSVYQETQYF
>TRBV28
CASSLQGRLAEAFF
>TRBV27
CASSLGWTGTEAFF
>TRBV9
CASSDRGGRDGFETQYF
>TRBV27
CASSSYEQERQFF
>TRBV4-3
CASSQETDPTYNEQFF
>TRBV21-1
CASSPDGKTYNEQFF
>TRBV9
CASSATTNTQYF
>TRBV11-3
CASSLVGQTMNTEAFF
>TRBV7-2
CASSFDSYSPLHF
>TRBV7-9
CASSPGRGHINLNEKLFF
>TRBV6-1
CASSRGQARYF
>TRBV5-4
CASSVQGAGYGYTF
>TRBV23-1
CASRGGYEQYF
>TRBV19
CASYWGTGLTEAFF
>TRBV19
CASSIDERPQHF
>TRBV28
CASKIGVSTDTQYF